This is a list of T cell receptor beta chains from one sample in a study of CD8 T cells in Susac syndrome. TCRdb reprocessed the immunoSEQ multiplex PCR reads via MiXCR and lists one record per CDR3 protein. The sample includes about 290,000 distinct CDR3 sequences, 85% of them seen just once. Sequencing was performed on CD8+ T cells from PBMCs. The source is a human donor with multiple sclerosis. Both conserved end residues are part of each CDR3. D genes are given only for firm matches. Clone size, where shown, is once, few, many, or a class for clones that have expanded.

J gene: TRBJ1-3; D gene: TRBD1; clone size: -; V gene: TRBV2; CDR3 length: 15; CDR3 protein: CASRRDSYSGNTIYF; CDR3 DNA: TGTGCCAGCAGGAGGGACAGTTACTCTGGAAACACCATATATTTT
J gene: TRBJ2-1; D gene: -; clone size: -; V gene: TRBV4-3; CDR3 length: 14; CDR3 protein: CASSQVATASEQFF; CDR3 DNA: TGCGCCAGCAGCCAAGTCGCCACGGCTTCTGAGCAGTTCTTC
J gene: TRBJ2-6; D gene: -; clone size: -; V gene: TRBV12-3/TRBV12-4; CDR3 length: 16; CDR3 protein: CASSSHRASGANVLTF; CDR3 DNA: TGTGCCAGCAGTTCCCACAGGGCCTCTGGGGCCAACGTCCTGACTTTC
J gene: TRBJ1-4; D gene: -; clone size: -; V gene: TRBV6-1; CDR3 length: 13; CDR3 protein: CASSQTGSLELFF; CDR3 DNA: TGTGCCAGCAGCCAAACAGGGTCGCTAGAACTGTTTTTT
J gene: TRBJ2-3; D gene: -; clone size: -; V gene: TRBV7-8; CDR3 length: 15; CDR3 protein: CASSPSGEGGDTQYF; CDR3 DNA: TGTGCCAGCAGCCCAAGCGGAGAGGGTGGAGATACGCAGTATTTT
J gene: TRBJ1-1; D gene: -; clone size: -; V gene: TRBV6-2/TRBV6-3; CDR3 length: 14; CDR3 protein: CASTYLGANTEAFF; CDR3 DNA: TGTGCCAGCACCTACCTTGGAGCTAACACTGAAGCTTTCTTT
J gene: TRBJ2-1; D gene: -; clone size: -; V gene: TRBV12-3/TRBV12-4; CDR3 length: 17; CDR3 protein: CASSFARTVNSYNEQFF; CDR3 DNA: TGTGCCAGCAGTTTCGCTCGGACCGTGAATTCCTACAATGAGCAGTTCTTC
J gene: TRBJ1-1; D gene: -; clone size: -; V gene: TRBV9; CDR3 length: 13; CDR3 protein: CASSVGVSTEAFF; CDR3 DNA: TGTGCCAGCAGCGTAGGAGTGAGCACTGAAGCTTTCTTT
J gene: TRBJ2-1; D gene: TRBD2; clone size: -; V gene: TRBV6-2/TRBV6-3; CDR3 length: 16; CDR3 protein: CASSYSLAGGVNEQFF; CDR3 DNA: TGTGCCAGCAGTTACTCGCTAGCGGGAGGAGTAAATGAGCAGTTCTTC
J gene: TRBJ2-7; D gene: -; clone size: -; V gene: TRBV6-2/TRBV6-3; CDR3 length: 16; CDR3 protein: CASSRLTPGTVYEQYF; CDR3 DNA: TGTGCCAGCAGCCGATTGACACCCGGGACCGTTTACGAGCAGTACTTC
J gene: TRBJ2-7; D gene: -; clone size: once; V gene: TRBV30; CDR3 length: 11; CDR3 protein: CAWSVVSEQYF; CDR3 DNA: TGTGCCTGGAGTGTTGTTAGCGAGCAGTACTTC
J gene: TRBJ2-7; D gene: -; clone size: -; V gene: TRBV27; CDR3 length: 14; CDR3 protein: CASSLLGREYEQYF; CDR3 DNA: TGTGCCAGCAGTTTGCTGGGCAGGGAGTACGAGCAGTACTTC
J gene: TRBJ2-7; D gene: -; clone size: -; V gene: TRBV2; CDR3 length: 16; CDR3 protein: CASSEVGQKEAYEQYF; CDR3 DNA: TGTGCCAGCAGTGAAGTAGGACAGAAGGAAGCCTACGAGCAGTACTTC
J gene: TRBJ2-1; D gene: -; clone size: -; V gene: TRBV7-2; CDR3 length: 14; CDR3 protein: CASNPGTVYNEQFF; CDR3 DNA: TGTGCCAGCAATCCCGGGACCGTATACAATGAGCAGTTCTTC
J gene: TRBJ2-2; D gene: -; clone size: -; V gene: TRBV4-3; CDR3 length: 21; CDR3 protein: CASSQAVFGSGQAFNTGELFF; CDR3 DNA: TGCGCCAGCAGCCAAGCCGTGTTCGGGTCTGGGCAGGCCTTCAACACCGGGGAGCTGTTTTTT
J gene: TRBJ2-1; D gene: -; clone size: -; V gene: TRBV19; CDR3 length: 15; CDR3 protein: CASSITGSYYNEQFF; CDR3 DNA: TGTGCCAGTAGTATCACCGGCTCCTACTACAATGAGCAGTTCTTC
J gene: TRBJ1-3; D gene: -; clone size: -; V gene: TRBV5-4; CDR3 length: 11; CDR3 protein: CASSRGNTIYF; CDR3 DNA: TGTGCCAGCAGCCGAGGAAACACCATATATTTT
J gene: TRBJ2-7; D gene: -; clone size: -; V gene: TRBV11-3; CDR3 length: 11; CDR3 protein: CASSISYEQYF; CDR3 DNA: TGTGCCAGCAGCATTTCCTACGAGCAGTACTTC
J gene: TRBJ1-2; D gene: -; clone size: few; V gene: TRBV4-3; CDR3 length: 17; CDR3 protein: CASSQEPSGLSSYGYTF; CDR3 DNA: TGCGCCAGCAGCCAAGAACCATCCGGGCTAAGCTCCTATGGCTACACCTTT
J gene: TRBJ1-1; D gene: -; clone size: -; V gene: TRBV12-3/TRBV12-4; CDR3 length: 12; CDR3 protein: CASSFGVRAAFF; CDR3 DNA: TGTGCCAGCAGTTTTGGGGTTCGGGCAGCTTTCTTT
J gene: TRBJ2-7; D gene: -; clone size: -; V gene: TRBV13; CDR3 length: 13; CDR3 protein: CASSLRDAYEQYF; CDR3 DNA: TGTGCCAGCAGCTTAAGGGATGCCTACGAGCAGTACTTC
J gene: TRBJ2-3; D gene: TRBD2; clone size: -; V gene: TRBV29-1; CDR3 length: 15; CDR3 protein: CSVEEGREYTDTQYF; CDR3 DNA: TGCAGCGTTGAAGAAGGGCGGGAGTACACAGATACGCAGTATTTT
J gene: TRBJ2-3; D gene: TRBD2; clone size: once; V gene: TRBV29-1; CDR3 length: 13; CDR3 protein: CSVGGGVTDTQYF; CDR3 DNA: TGCAGCGTTGGCGGGGGGGTCACAGATACGCAGTATTTT
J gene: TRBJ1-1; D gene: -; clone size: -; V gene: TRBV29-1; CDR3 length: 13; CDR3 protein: CSPEEGVMAVAFF; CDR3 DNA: TGCAGCCCAGAAGAGGGGGTGATGGCGGTAGCTTTCTTT
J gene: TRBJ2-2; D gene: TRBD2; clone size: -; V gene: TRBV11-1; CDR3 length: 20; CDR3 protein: CASSPLWGTASGVNTGELFF; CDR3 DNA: TGTGCCAGCAGCCCCCTCTGGGGGACAGCTAGCGGGGTGAACACCGGGGAGCTGTTTTTT
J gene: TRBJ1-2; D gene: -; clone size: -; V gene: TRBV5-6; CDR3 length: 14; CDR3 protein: CASLLGGTYYGYTF; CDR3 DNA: TGTGCCAGCCTCCTCGGGGGGACCTACTATGGCTACACCTTC
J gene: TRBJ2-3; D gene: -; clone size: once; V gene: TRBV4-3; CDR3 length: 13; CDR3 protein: CASSTSARDTQYF; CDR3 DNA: TGCGCCAGCAGCACAAGTGCCCGGGATACGCAGTATTTT
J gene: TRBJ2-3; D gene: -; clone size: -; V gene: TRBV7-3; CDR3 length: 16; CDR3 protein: CASSHNADSSTDTQYF; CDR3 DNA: TGTGCCAGCAGCCATAACGCGGACAGTAGCACAGATACGCAGTATTTT
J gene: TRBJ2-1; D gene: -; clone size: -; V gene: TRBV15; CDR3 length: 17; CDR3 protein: CATSSSPGGYAYNEQFF; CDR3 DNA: TGTGCCACCAGCAGTTCACCCGGAGGATACGCCTACAATGAGCAGTTCTTC
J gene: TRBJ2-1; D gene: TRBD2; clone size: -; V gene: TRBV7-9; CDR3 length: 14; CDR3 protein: CAGGVAGALNEQFF; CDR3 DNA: TGTGCAGGGGGGGTAGCGGGAGCACTTAATGAGCAGTTCTTC
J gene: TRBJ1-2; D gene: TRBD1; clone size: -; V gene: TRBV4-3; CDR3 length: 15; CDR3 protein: CASSPTQGAAYGYTF; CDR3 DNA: TGCGCCAGCAGCCCCACACAGGGGGCTGCCTATGGCTACACCTTC
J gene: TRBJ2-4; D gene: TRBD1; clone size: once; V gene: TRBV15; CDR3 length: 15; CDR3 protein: CATSSPPTGVNIQYF; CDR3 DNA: TGTGCCACCAGCAGTCCCCCAACAGGGGTAAACATTCAGTACTTC
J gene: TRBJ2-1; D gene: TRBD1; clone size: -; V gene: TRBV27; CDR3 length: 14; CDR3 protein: CASRGTGVYNEQFF; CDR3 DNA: TGTGCCAGCAGGGGGACAGGGGTCTACAATGAGCAGTTCTTC
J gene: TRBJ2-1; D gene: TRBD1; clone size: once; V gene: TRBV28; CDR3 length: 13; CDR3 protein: CASDGQGNDEQFF; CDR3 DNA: TGTGCCAGCGACGGACAGGGTAATGATGAGCAGTTCTTC
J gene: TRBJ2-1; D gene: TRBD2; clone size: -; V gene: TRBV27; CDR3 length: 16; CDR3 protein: CASSFGLAGSYNEQFF; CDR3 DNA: TGTGCCAGCAGTTTCGGTCTAGCGGGATCCTACAATGAGCAGTTCTTC
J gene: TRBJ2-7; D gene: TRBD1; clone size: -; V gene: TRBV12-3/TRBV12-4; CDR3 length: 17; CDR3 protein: CASSLRPGQRPVYEQYF; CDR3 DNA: TGTGCCAGCAGTTTACGCCCGGGACAGCGCCCCGTCTACGAGCAGTACTTC
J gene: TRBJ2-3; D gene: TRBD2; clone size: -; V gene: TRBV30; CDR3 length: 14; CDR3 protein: CAWSVGAGENTQYF; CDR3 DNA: TGTGCCTGGAGTGTGGGAGCGGGAGAAAATACGCAGTATTTT
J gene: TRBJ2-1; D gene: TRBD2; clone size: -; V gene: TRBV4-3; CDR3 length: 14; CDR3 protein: CASSHLLAGGPQFF; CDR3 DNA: TGCGCCAGCAGCCACCTACTAGCGGGAGGGCCACAGTTCTTC
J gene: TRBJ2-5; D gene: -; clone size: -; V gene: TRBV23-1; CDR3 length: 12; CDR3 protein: CASSQGLETQYF; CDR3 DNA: TGCGCCAGCAGTCAGGGGTTGGAGACCCAGTACTTC
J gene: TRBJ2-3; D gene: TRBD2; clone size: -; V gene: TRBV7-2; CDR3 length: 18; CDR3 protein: CASSLALEAGVGTDTQYF; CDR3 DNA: TGTGCCAGCAGCTTAGCTCTGGAAGCGGGAGTCGGAACAGATACGCAGTATTTT
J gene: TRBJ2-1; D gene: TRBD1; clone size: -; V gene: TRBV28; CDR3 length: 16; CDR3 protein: CASSLPEDRGYNEQFF; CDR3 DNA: TGTGCCAGCAGTTTACCCGAGGACAGGGGGTACAATGAGCAGTTCTTC
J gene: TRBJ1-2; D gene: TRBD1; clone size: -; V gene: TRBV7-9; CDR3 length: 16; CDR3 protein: CASSLSMGQGAAGYTF; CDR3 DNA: TGTGCCAGCAGCTTATCGATGGGACAGGGGGCGGCTGGCTACACCTTC
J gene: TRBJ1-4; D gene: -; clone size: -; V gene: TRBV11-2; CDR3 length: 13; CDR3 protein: CASSSALNEKLFF; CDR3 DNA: TGTGCCAGCAGCTCCGCGCTGAATGAAAAACTGTTTTTT
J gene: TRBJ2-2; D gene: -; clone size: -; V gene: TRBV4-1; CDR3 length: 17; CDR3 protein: CASSQGALHANTGELFF; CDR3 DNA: TGCGCCAGCAGCCAAGGGGCCCTACACGCGAACACCGGGGAGCTGTTTTTT